Sequencing of this TCR beta chain was carried out in a study of T-cell reconstitution after alpha-beta-depleted transplantation in children (TCRdb year 2016). For context, the study as a whole: Using TCR repertoire profiling, the study followed T-cell immune reconstitution in a quantitative way in children after TCRalphabeta/CD19-depleted allogeneic hematopoietic cell transplantation. What the research found in general, with its limitations: Over the following months the frequencies of hyperexpanded clones went down, and after one year T-cell counts and TCRbeta diversity were mostly credited to newly produced T cells. The apparently early alphabetaT-cell count recovery about two months after transplant was reportedly dependent on only several hundred rapidly expanded clones derived from non-depleted graft cells. The high TCRbeta diversity at day 60 in some patients was ascribed to recipient T cells and intrathymic progenitors that had survived conditioning.

The treatment or condition label on this specimen signifies: allogeneic hematopoietic cell transplantation with graft depleted of TCRalphabeta T cells and CD19 B cells. Transplant recipients were children who received TCRalphabeta/CD19-depleted allogeneic hematopoietic cell grafts. As regards this clonotype: Its binding antigen is unknown. Base qualities are missing; no much larger clone stands one base away.

Libraries were made using PCR. Sequencing took place on an Illumina HiSeq 2500. TCR libraries were prepared with molecular barcoding, using unique molecular identifiers to normalize TCRbeta repertoire quantification. In-frame beta chains were kept once TCRdb had trimmed the public reads at Q25 with fastp and called clones with MiXCR. All rows with the same CDR3 protein become a single entry with the most common DNA and genes. The sample includes fewer than 550,000 distinct CDR3 sequences, with about an eighth observed a single time. Of the sample, around 15% is held by the ten largest clones. The germline V gene yields SGHAT for CDR1 and FQNNGV for CDR2. The CDR3, cysteine through phenylalanine, is 18 amino acids long. Just the 54-base CDR3 DNA is kept, in frame starting at base 1. Trimming accounts for 1 base at V and 1 base at J, while the number of junction bases matched to no gene is 10.

The sample in question was PBMCs, mostly from graft donor cells, obtained 180 days after TCRalphabeta/CD19-depleted stem cell transplant. The chain employs TRBV11-2 and TRBJ2-1, with 7 bases in between that match TRBD2. This receptor was taken from a female patient aged 2-9 years who had a stem cell transplant for aplastic anemia, so the T cells may come from the graft donor. The DNA reads as follows: TGTGCCAGCAGCTTAGGATTAGGAGGACTAGGGTCCTACAATGAGCAGTTCTTC. Its translation reads: CASSLGLGGLGSYNEQFF.